This T cell receptor beta chain originates from a study of T-cell memory formation after mild COVID-19. Whole-study findings and limits: CD4+ contracting clones lay mainly in CM and EM, CD8+ ones in EMRA. Later expanders leaned CD4+, whereas day 15 to 85 contracting clones were balanced CD4/CD8. Prior to infection, memory already included some responding clones, suggesting cross-reactive memory joined.

This clonotype was seen at least ten times. Its antigen is undetermined. From the 5' RACE reads, TCRdb called clonotypes with MiXCR, one entry per CDR3 protein. The sample has about 82,000 distinct CDR3 sequences; around 13% are singletons. From germline, CDR1 is SGHRS and CDR2 YFSETQ. V gave up 3 bases and J gave up 7 bases, with 8 bases separating them. This CDR3 comprises 12 residues. Sequences were obtained from PBMCs or a T cell subset sorted from them (not recorded which). The V gene is TRBV5-1, the J gene TRBJ2-1, with D hard to call. This TCR was sampled from an adult woman who had mild COVID-19 (a few samples of this study predate the infection). Cell type and time point are not known. This CDR3 is CASSSRGNEQFF. Here the CDR3 DNA reads TGCGCCAGCAGCTCCCGCGGTAATGAGCAGTTCTTC.